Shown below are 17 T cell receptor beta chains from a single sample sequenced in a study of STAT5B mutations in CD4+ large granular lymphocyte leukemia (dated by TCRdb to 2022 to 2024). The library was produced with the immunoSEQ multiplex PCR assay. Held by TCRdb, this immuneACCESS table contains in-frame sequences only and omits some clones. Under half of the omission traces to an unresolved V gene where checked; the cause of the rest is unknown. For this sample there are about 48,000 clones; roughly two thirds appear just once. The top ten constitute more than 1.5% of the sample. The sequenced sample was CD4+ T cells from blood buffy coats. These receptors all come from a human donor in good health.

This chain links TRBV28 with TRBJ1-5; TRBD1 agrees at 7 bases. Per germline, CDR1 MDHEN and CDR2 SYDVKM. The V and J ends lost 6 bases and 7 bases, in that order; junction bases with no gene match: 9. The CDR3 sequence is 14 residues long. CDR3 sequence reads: CASRLEGARQPQHF. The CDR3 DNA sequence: TGTGCCAGCAGACTCGAGGGGGCTAGACAGCCCCAGCATTTT.

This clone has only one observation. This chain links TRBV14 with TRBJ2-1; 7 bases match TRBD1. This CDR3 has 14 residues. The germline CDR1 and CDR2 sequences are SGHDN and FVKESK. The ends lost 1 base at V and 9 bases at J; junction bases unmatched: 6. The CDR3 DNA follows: TGTGCCAGCAGCCAAGGCCAGGGGGTTGGTGAGCAGTTCTTC. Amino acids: CASSQGQGVGEQFF.

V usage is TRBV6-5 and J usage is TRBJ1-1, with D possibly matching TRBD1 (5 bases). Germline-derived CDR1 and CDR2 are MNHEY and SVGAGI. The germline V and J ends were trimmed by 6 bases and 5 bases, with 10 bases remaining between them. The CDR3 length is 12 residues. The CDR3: CASRSQGTEAFF. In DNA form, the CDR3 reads TGTGCCAGCAGATCCCAGGGAACTGAAGCTTTCTTT.

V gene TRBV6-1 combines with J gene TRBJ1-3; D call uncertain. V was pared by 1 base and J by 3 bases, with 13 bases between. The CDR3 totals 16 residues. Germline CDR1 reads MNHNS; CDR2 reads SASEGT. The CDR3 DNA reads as TGTGCCAGCAGTGAAGGTTCCAGCGGCTTTGGAAACACCATATATTTT. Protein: CASSEGSSGFGNTIYF.

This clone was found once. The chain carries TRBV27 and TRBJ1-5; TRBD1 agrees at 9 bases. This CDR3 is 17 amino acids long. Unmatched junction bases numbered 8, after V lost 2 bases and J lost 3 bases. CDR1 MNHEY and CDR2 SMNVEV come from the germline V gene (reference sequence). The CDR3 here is CASSLKPGQGTNQPQHF. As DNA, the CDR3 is TGTGCCAGCAGTTTAAAACCGGGACAGGGTACCAATCAGCCCCAGCATTTT.

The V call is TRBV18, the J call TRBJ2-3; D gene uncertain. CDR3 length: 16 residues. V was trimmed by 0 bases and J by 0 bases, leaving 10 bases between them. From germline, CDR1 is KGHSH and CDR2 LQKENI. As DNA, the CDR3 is TGTGCCAGCTCACCACCAGCCGGGCTTAGCACAGATACGCAGTATTTT. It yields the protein CASSPPAGLSTDTQYF.

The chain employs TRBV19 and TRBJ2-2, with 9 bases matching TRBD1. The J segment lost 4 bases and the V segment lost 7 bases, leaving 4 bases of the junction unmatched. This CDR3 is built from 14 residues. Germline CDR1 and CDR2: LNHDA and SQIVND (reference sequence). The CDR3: CASTRTGVTGELFF. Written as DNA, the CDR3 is TGTGCCAGTACACGGACAGGGGTCACCGGGGAGCTGTTTTTT.

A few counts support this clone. The CDR3 DNA follows: TGCGCCAGCAGCTTGGTGCTGGGGGGAAACACCGGGGAGCTGTTTTTT. Protein: CASSLVLGGNTGELFF. The rearrangement links TRBV5-1 to TRBJ2-2, with a tentative D call TRBD2 (6 bases). Trimming removed 0 bases at V and 2 bases at J, with 11 bases between. Germline CDR1 reads SGHRS; CDR2 reads YFSETQ. CDR3 length: 16 residues.

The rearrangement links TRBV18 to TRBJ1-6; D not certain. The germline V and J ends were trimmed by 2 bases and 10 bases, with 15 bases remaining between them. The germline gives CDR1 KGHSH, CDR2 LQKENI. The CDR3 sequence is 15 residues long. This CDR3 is CASSPEVAGGSPLHF. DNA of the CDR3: TGTGCCAGCTCACCAGAGGTGGCGGGTGGCTCACCCCTCCACTTT.

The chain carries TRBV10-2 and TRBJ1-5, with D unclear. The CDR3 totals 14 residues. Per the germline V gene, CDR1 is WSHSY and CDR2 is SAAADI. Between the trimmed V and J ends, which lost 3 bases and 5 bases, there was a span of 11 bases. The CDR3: CASSDRGSHQPQHF. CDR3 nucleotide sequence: TGCGCCAGCAGTGACCGCGGCAGCCATCAGCCCCAGCATTTT.

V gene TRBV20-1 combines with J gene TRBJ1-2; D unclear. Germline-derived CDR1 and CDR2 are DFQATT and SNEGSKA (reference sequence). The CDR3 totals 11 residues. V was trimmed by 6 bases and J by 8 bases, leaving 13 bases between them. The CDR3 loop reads CSAPRDRGYTF. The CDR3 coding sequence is TGCAGTGCCCCTCGAGACCGCGGCTACACCTTC.

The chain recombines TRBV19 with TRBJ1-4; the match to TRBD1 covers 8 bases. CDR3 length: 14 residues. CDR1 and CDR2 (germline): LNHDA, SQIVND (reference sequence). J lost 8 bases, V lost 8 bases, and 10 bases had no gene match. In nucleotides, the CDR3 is TGTGCCAGTGCCTCGCAGGGGGCTGAGGAAAAACTGTTTTTT. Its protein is CASASQGAEEKLFF.

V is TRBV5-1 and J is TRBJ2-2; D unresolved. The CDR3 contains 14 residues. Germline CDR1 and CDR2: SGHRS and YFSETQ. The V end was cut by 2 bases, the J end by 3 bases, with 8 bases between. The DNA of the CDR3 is TGCGCCAGCAGCTTCGGCAGCTACACCGGGGAGCTGTTTTTT. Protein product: CASSFGSYTGELFF.

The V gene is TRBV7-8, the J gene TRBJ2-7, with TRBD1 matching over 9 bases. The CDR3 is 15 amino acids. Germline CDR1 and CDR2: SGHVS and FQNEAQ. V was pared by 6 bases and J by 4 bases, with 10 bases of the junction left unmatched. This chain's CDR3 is CASSQTGTGRYEQYF. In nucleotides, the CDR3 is TGTGCCAGCAGTCAAACCGGGACAGGGCGGTACGAGCAGTACTTC.

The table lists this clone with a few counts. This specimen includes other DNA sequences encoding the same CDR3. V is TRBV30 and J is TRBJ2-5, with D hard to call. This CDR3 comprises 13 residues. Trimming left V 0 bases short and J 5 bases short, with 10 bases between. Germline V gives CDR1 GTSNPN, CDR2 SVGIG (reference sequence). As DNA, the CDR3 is TGTGCCTGGAGTGTACGAGTCAGGGAGACCCAGTACTTC. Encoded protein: CAWSVRVRETQYF. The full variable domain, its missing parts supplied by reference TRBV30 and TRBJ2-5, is SQTIHQWPATLVQPVGSPLSLECTVEGTSNPNLYWYRQAAGRGLQLLFYSVGIGQISSEVPQNLSASRPQDRQFILSSKKLLLSDSGFYLCAWSVRVRETQYFGPGTRLLVL.

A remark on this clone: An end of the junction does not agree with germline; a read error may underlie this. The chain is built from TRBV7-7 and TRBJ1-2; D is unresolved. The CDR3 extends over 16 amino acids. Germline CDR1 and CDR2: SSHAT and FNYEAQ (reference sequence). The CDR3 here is CASSLDRVTAGYGYTF. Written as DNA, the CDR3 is TGTGCTAGCAGCTTAGATAGGGTAACGGCGGGCTATGGCTACACCTTC.

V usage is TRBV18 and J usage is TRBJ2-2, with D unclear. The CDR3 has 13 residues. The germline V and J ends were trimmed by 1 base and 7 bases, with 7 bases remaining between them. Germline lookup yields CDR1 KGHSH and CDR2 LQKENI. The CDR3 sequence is CASSPQNLGELFF. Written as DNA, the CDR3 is TGTGCCAGCTCACCACAGAATCTCGGGGAGCTGTTTTTT.